These 9 T cell receptor beta chains originate from one sample sequenced in a study of early T cells in non-severe SARS-CoV-2 infection. TCRdb ran MiXCR on the 5' RACE reads and lists one entry per CDR3 protein. The sample lists more than 70,000 distinct CDR3 sequences; around an eighth were seen once. Material for sequencing was whole blood. The receptors here all came from an adult who was a healthcare worker with PCR-confirmed SARS-CoV-2 infection or an uninfected control (not recorded which).

This clonotype has at least ten counts. CDR3 DNA sequence: TGTGCCAGCAGTCCAATTTCCTCTGGGGCCAACGTCCTGACTTTC. Protein product: CASSPISSGANVLTF. The chain is built from TRBV7-3 and TRBJ2-6, with D hard to call. Trimming shortened V by 6 bases and J by 0 bases, and 9 bases separated the two germline ends. Germline assignment: CDR1 SGHTA and CDR2 FQGTGA. There are 15 residues in the CDR3. Together with reference TRBV7-3 and TRBJ2-6, the CDR3 gives the full variable domain: GAGVSQTPSNKVTEKGKYVELRCDPISGHTALYWYRQSLGQGPEFLIYFQGTGAADDSGLPNDRFFAVRPEGSVSTLKIQRTERGDSAVYLCASSPISSGANVLTFGAGSRLTVL.

This chain joins TRBV12-3 or TRBV12-4 and TRBJ2-1, with D unresolved. The CDR3 covers 14 residues. Between the trimmed V and J ends, which lost 10 bases and 6 bases, there was a span of 19 bases. The CDR3 region is CATSFVSRFNEQFF. CDR3 sequence (DNA): TGTGCCACCTCTTTTGTGAGCCGTTTCAATGAGCAGTTCTTC.

With regard to this clonotype: A read error may be the cause here, since a much bigger clone is one base away. The V gene is TRBV3-1, the J gene TRBJ2-5; D not resolved. The germline CDR1 and CDR2 sequences are LGHDT and YNNKEL (reference sequence). V lost 5 bases, J lost 4 bases, and 2 bases lay in between. The CDR3 covers 10 residues. The CDR3, as DNA: TGTGCCAGCAGCTCAGAGACCCAGTACTTC. This encodes CASSSETQYF.

The chain is built from TRBV10-3 and TRBJ2-2; 8 bases fit TRBD2. V trimming: 3 bases; J trimming: 4 bases; junction bases outside the gene matches: 4. CDR1 is ENHRY, CDR2 SYGVKD, per germline. CDR3 length equals 15 residues. CDR3 amino acids: CAISDPGLGTGELFF. CDR3 bases: TGTGCCATCAGTGACCCGGGACTAGGCACCGGGGAGCTGTTTTTT.

The sample holds a few counts of this clonotype. The rearrangement links TRBV7-9 to TRBJ2-4, with D unclear. With 0 bases removed from V and 7 bases from J, the gap between germline ends came to 10 bases. This CDR3 is built from 14 residues. Germline-derived CDR1 and CDR2 are SEHNR and FQNEAQ (reference sequence). The CDR3 DNA reads as TGTGCCAGCAGCTTAGCGAGGCTTGGTAACATTCAGTACTTC. Translated, it gives CASSLARLGNIQYF.

This clonotype was counted at least ten times. The chain is built from TRBV29-1 and TRBJ1-1, with 8 bases identical to TRBD1. The CDR3 is made up of 13 amino acids. V shed 4 bases and J 3 bases; nucleotides not matched to a gene: 4. CDR1 is SQVTM, CDR2 ANQGSEA, per germline. CDR3 bases: TGCAGCGTTGGGACAGGGAAATACACTGAAGCTTTCTTT. Protein sequence: CSVGTGKYTEAFF.

The rearrangement uses TRBV7-2 and TRBJ2-7; the D gene is possibly TRBD1 (5 bases). Germline lookup yields CDR1 SGHTA and CDR2 FQGNSA. Trimming removed 4 bases at V and 0 bases at J, with 13 bases between. The CDR3 covers 15 residues. The CDR3 nucleotides are TGTGCCAGCAGCTCGACAGAACTTAGCTCCTACGAGCAGTACTTC. As protein: CASSSTELSSYEQYF. Filled out from reference TRBV7-2 and TRBJ2-7, the complete variable domain reads GAGVSQSPSNKVTEKGKDVELRCDPISGHTALYWYRQSLGQGLEFLIYFQGNSAPDKSGLPSDRFSAERTGGSVSTLTIQRTQQEDSAVYLCASSSTELSSYEQYFGPGTRLTVT.

The V and J genes are TRBV5-1 and TRBJ1-1; D is perhaps TRBD1 (5 bases). Trimming took 3 bases from V and 6 from J, leaving 15 bases between them. The CDR3 runs 14 residues. From germline, CDR1 is SGHRS and CDR2 YFSETQ. The DNA for the CDR3 is TGCGCCAGCAGCTCTCAGGGTGGAGGAGCTGAAGCTTTCTTT. This translates into CASSSQGGGAEAFF.

This chain joins TRBV10-3 and TRBJ2-3; the match to TRBD2 covers 9 bases. The germline V gene has CDR1 ENHRY and CDR2 SYGVKD. Trimming cost V 11 bases and J 6 bases; bases outside gene matches: 12. The CDR3 is 14 residues long. DNA for the CDR3: TGTGCCGCCGAGGGGACAGCGGGAGGCGATACGCAGTATTTT. This gives the protein CAAEGTAGGDTQYF.